What follows are 25 T cell receptor beta chains derived from one specimen sequenced in a study of beta chain features in type 1 diabetes. Reverse transcribing all isolated RNA meant expressed TCRB transcripts were sequenced. The assay was immunoSEQ multiplex PCR, and TCRdb's table has in-frame clones only and misses some. The table lists 680,000 or so clones, 15% to 19% of them singletons, with about 0.093% in the top ten. The material sequenced was naive CD4+ T cells from blood. The receptors shown here come from a man aged 18 to 29 in good health.

There are a few counts of this clone. This CDR3 is CAISARGLYEQYF. CDR3 in DNA: TGTGCCATCAGTGCGAGGGGGCTCTACGAGCAGTACTTC. The J gene is TRBJ2-7, the V gene TRBV10-3; TRBD1 matches 7 bases. Germline V gene lookup returns CDR1 ENHRY and CDR2 SYGVKD. The CDR3 is 13 amino acids. V trimming: 4 bases; J trimming: 3 bases; junction bases outside the gene matches: 3.

In this sample, this clone turned up a few times. The V call is TRBV7-2, the J call TRBJ2-1, with D hard to call. Trimming stripped 1 base from V and 2 bases from J, with 12 bases between. Per germline, CDR1 SGHTA and CDR2 FQGNSA. The CDR3 spans 16 residues. CDR3 amino acids: CASSLEAGVPYNEQFF. For the CDR3, the DNA is TGTGCCAGCAGCTTAGAAGCAGGAGTTCCCTACAATGAGCAGTTCTTC.

There are a few counts of this clone. CDR3 DNA: TGCGCCAGCATCGCACAGGGAACCAACAATGAGCAGTTCTTC. Translating it yields CASIAQGTNNEQFF. The chain uses TRBV5-1 and TRBJ2-1, with a possible D match to TRBD1 (6 bases). V lost 6 bases and J 5 bases, leaving 15 bases between the germline ends. Germline assignment: CDR1 SGHRS and CDR2 YFSETQ. The CDR3 length is 14 residues. The full variable domain, with the rest looked up from reference TRBV5-1 and TRBJ2-1, is KAGVTQTPRYLIKTRGQQVTLSCSPISGHRSVSWYQQTPGQGLQFLFEYFSETQRNKGNFPGRFSGRQFSNSRSEMNVSTLELGDSALYLCASIAQGTNNEQFFGPGTRLTVL.

V usage is TRBV29-1 and J usage is TRBJ2-5; 8 nucleotides align to TRBD2. The CDR3 has 15 amino acids. Germline V CDR1 and CDR2: SQVTM, ANQGSEA. J was trimmed by 7 bases and V by 2 bases; bases with no gene match: 12. The CDR3 sequence is CSVEFWTSTTGTQYF. The CDR3 region has the DNA TGCAGCGTTGAATTTTGGACTAGCACTACAGGGACCCAGTACTTC.

The V gene is TRBV6-5, the J gene TRBJ2-5; D unresolved. V lost 6 bases, J lost 4 bases, and 12 bases lay in between. The length of the CDR3 is 13 residues. Per germline, CDR1 MNHEY and CDR2 SVGAGI. CDR3 coding DNA: TGTGCCAGCAGGTTCCTGGTGGGAGAGACCCAGTACTTC. Encoded protein: CASRFLVGETQYF.

V gene TRBV6-5 combines with J gene TRBJ1-2, with D hard to call. Between the trimmed V and J ends, which lost 0 bases and 0 bases, there was a span of 5 bases. This CDR3 contains 14 residues. Germline lookup yields CDR1 MNHEY and CDR2 SVGAGI. The CDR3: CASSYSSANYGYTF. In DNA, the CDR3 is TGTGCCAGCAGTTACTCATCGGCTAACTATGGCTACACCTTC.

The gene calls are TRBV10-3 and TRBJ2-7; D not resolved. The CDR3 totals 14 residues. With 4 bases removed from V and 1 base from J, the gap between germline ends came to 11 bases. CDR1 is ENHRY and CDR2 is SYGVKD in the germline V gene. As DNA, the CDR3 is TGTGCCATCAGTGGTTCTGGCGGTTCCTACGAGCAGTACTTC. Translation: CAISGSGGSYEQYF.

V gene TRBV5-1 combines with J gene TRBJ2-1, with D tentatively TRBD1 or TRBD2 (5 bases each). CDR3 size: 13 residues. Looked up from germline, CDR1 is SGHRS and CDR2 is YFSETQ. V lost 4 bases to trimming and J lost 6 bases, with 11 bases between them. The CDR3 DNA follows: TGCGCCAGCAGCCAGACAGCGGTCAATGAGCAGTTCTTC. This codes for CASSQTAVNEQFF.

The V gene is TRBV5-4, the J gene TRBJ1-6; maybe TRBD1 (5 bases). Germline V CDR1 and CDR2: SGHNT, YYREEE (reference sequence). This CDR3 is built from 15 residues. Between the trimmed V and J ends, which lost 4 bases and 12 bases, there was a span of 20 bases. CDR3 DNA sequence: TGTGCCAGCAGCCTGGTAGCGGGGGAAGATAGACCCCTCCACTTT. Its protein product is CASSLVAGEDRPLHF.

The chain combines TRBV7-9 with TRBJ1-3; D is undetermined. Germline V lookup: CDR1 SEHNR, CDR2 FQNEAQ (reference sequence). The CDR3 totals 16 residues. V lost 3 bases and J 4 bases, leaving 16 bases between the germline ends. The CDR3 DNA reads TGTGCCAGCAGCTTGAGAATGGCAACTGAGGGAAACACCATATATTTT. It is translated as CASSLRMATEGNTIYF.

This chain joins TRBV16 and TRBJ2-7, with 9 positions matching TRBD1. After removal of 3 bases from V and 2 bases from J, the junction contained 5 bases not matched to a gene. Germline-derived CDR1 and CDR2 are KGHSY and FQNENV. The length of the CDR3 is 15 residues. The DNA for the CDR3 is TGTGCCAGCAGCCAGTCACGGACAGGGGCCTACGAGCAGTACTTC. It specifies CASSQSRTGAYEQYF.

This rearrangement joins TRBV19 to TRBJ2-2; 11 bases are a match to TRBD1. Germline loops: CDR1 LNHDA, CDR2 SQIVND (reference sequence). The CDR3 length is 15 residues. With 10 bases clipped from V and 6 bases from J, the junction kept 10 bases outside the gene matches. DNA of the CDR3: TGTGCCACAGCCAAAGGACAGGGGGCGCCCGGGGAGCTGTTTTTT. It translates to CATAKGQGAPGELFF.

This clone was counted between two and nine times. The chain links TRBV7-2 to TRBJ1-1; D call uncertain. V lost 7 bases, J lost 5 bases, and 8 bases lay in between. The germline gives CDR1 SGHTA, CDR2 FQGNSA. This CDR3 is built from 11 residues. DNA of the CDR3: TGTGCCAGCACCCCGTTTACTGAAGCTTTCTTT. It is translated as CASTPFTEAFF.

This clone was counted between two and nine times. The CDR3 DNA reads as TGTGCCAGCAGCGCGGCCGGGACAAAATCCAATGAGCAGTTCTTC. Residues: CASSAAGTKSNEQFF. The chain couples TRBV9 to TRBJ2-1, with a tentative D call TRBD1 (6 bases). The CDR3 is 15 amino acids. The V and J ends lost 3 bases and 6 bases respectively, with 16 bases between them. CDR1 and CDR2 from the germline V gene are SGDLS and YYNGEE.

This clone occurred a few times. This CDR3 is CASSQASGGLTDTQYF. The CDR3 DNA sequence: TGCGCCAGCAGCCAAGCCAGCGGGGGCCTCACAGATACGCAGTATTTT. V usage is TRBV4-1 and J usage is TRBJ2-3; 8 bases line up with TRBD2. The germline CDR1 and CDR2 sequences are MGHRA and YSYEKL. Trimming took 1 base from V and 2 from J; bases not matched to a gene: 5. The CDR3 sequence is 16 residues long.

The chain combines TRBV5-1 with TRBJ2-2, with D possibly matching TRBD2 (6 bases). This CDR3 is 15 amino acids long. Germline CDR1 reads SGHRS; CDR2 reads YFSETQ. Trimming stripped 4 bases from V and 7 bases from J, with 17 bases between. CDR3 DNA sequence: TGCGCCAGCAGCGTACGCCGGGACTCTGTCGGGGAGCTGTTTTTT. Protein product: CASSVRRDSVGELFF.

V and J are TRBV29-1 and TRBJ2-4; D tentatively fits TRBD1 or TRBD2 (6 bases each). Trimming pared 3 bases from V and 2 bases from J, leaving 26 bases between. The CDR3 length is 19 residues. CDR1 is SQVTM, CDR2 ANQGSEA, per germline. CDR3 nucleotide sequence: TGCAGCGTTGAGGATGTGGGGGGCGTCATGGCTCGAACCAAAAACATTCAGTACTTC. Its translation is CSVEDVGGVMARTKNIQYF.

DNA for the CDR3: TGTGCCAGCAGCGTAGAGGGGTCAGGGGCCTTCCTCCACTTT. Translating gives CASSVEGSGAFLHF. The J gene is TRBJ1-6, the V gene TRBV9, with D possibly TRBD1 on 6 matching bases. Between the trimmed V and J ends, which lost 0 bases and 15 bases, there was a span of 16 bases. The length of the CDR3 is 14 residues. Germline assignment: CDR1 SGDLS and CDR2 YYNGEE.

In its sample, this clone was seen a few times. The chain carries TRBV13 and TRBJ2-5, with 12 nucleotides matching TRBD2. The germline CDR1 and CDR2 sequences are PRHDT and FYEKMQ (reference sequence). The CDR3 totals 16 residues. Unmatched junction bases numbered 5, after V lost 2 bases and J lost 4 bases. The CDR3 coding sequence is TGTGCCAGCAGCTTACCCCGACTAGCGGGGGTAGAGACCCAGTACTTC. Translating gives CASSLPRLAGVETQYF. Drawing the rest from reference TRBV13 and TRBJ2-5, the complete variable domain is AAGVIQSPRHLIKEKRETATLKCYPIPRHDTVYWYQQGPGQDPQFLISFYEKMQSDKGSIPDRFSAQQFSDYHSELNMSSLELGDSALYFCASSLPRLAGVETQYFGPGTRLLVL.

Points on this clone: The sample holds other DNA sequences that translate to the same CDR3. The chain uses TRBV5-4 and TRBJ2-5; D is uncertain. CDR1 and CDR2 (germline): SGHNT, YYREEE (reference sequence). The ends were cut back, 1 base at V and 2 bases at J, with 3 bases in the middle. CDR3 length: 12 amino acids. In nucleotides, the CDR3 is TGTGCCAGCAGCTTGCCTCAAGAGACCCAGTACTTC. Encoded protein: CASSLPQETQYF.

This clone has a handful of counts. The chain is built from TRBV7-3 and TRBJ2-1; TRBD1 matches 7 bases. The CDR3 sequence is 16 residues long. Germline V lookup: CDR1 SGHTA, CDR2 FQGTGA. The V segment lost 0 bases and the J segment 2 bases; nucleotides outside the gene matches: 4. The CDR3 DNA sequence: TGTGCCAGCAGCTTAACGACAGGGTCGGCCTACAATGAGCAGTTCTTC. Its translation is CASSLTTGSAYNEQFF.

The chain joins TRBV5-4 to TRBJ1-2; D may be TRBD1 (5 bases). Per the germline V gene, CDR1 is SGHNT and CDR2 is YYREEE (reference sequence). The CDR3 has 12 amino acids. V was shortened by 3 bases and J by 5 bases, with 8 bases between the two germline ends. In DNA, the CDR3 is TGTGCCAGCAGCTCCGGGGCTTATGGCTACACCTTC. This codes for CASSSGAYGYTF.

The V gene is TRBV2, the J gene TRBJ1-1, with D tentatively TRBD1 (6 bases). Germline CDR1 and CDR2: SNHLY and FYNNEI. The CDR3 is made up of 14 amino acids. Trimming left V 4 bases short and J 4 bases short, with 13 bases between. The CDR3 loop is CASSVGGHTTEAFF. DNA for the CDR3: TGTGCCAGCAGTGTGGGGGGGCATACCACTGAAGCTTTCTTT. Full variable domain (outside the CDR3, taken from reference TRBV2 and TRBJ1-1): EPEVTQTPSHQVTQMGQEVILRCVPISNHLYFYWYRQILGQKVEFLVSFYNNEISEKSEIFDDQFSVERPDGSNFTLKIRSTKLEDSAMYFCASSVGGHTTEAFFGQGTRLTVV.

This clone occurred a few times. As DNA, the CDR3 is TGTGCCAGCAGCTTAGGATTGGCTACGGGGACCAATGAGCAGTTCTTC. Its protein product is CASSLGLATGTNEQFF. V and J are TRBV7-9 and TRBJ2-1; TRBD1 or TRBD2 may be the D gene (5 bases each). The CDR3 runs to 16 residues. Germline assignment: CDR1 SEHNR and CDR2 FQNEAQ (reference sequence). The ends were cut back, 1 base at V and 6 bases at J, with 16 bases in the middle.

This clone was observed a handful of times. The J gene is TRBJ2-1, the V gene TRBV7-2; no definite D call. V was cut by 2 bases and J by 1 base, with 15 bases left in between. The CDR3 runs 17 residues. Germline-derived CDR1 and CDR2 are SGHTA and FQGNSA. The CDR3 region has the DNA TGTGCCAGCAGCTTAAGGGTGGGCTACGGATCCTACAATGAGCAGTTCTTC. It is translated as CASSLRVGYGSYNEQFF.